The sequence of this T cell receptor (beta chain) was determined in a study of PD-1 blockade in mismatch repair-deficient tumors. Across the study: Patients had about a dozen mismatch repair-deficient cancer types, all previously treated and progressing. Study-level findings and limits: After pembrolizumab, tumor-resident clones rose rapidly, then generally contracted before radiologic responses.

Sequenced by immunoSEQ multiplex PCR; TCRdb stores in-frame clones only, minus some. Of some 120,000 clones in the sample, around 87% were seen once. Every patient had mismatch repair deficiency by PCR or immunohistochemistry. A few pembrolizumab responders had their TCRs sequenced. With regard to this clone: Its matching antigen is unknown.

This sample comprised peripheral blood, obtained 44 weeks after starting pembrolizumab. The receptor was derived from an adult with mismatch repair-deficient cancer.

CDR3 sequence reads: CASSQDSGTGLAIEQFF. CDR3 sequence (DNA): TGTGCCAGCAGCCAAGATAGCGGGACAGGGTTGGCAATCGAGCAGTTCTTC. The chain uses TRBV4-2 and TRBJ2-1, with D perhaps matching TRBD1 (9 bases). Germline CDR1 reads LGHNA; CDR2 reads YNFKEQ. The length of the CDR3 is 17 residues. V was shortened by 0 bases and J by 10 bases, with 22 bases between the two germline ends.